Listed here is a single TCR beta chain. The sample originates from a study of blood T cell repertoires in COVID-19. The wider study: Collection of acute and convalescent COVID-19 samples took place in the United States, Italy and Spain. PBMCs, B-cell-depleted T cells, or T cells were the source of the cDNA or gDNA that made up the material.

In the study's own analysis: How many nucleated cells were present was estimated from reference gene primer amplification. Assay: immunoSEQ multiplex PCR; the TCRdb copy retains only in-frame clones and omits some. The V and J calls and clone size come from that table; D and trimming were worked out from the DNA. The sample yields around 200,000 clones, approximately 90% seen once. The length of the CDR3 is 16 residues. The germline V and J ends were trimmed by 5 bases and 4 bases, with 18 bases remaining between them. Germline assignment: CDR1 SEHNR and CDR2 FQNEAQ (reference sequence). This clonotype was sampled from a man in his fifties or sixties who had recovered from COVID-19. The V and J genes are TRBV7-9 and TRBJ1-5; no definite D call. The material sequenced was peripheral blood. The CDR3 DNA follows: TGTGCCAGCAGCGATAATTATGGGCAAGGAAATCAGCCCCAGCATTTT. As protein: CASSDNYGQGNQPQHF.